This entry lists 6 T cell receptor beta chains sequenced from one sample in a study of T-cell reconstitution after alpha-beta-depleted transplantation in children. As it was prepared, the TCRbeta library received unique molecular identifiers. TCRdb independently ran MiXCR on the PCR reads; one entry per CDR3 protein. Here the sample spans 700,000 to 850,000 distinct CDR3 sequences, about 16% being singletons. Material: PBMCs, mostly from graft donor cells, obtained 360 days after TCRalphabeta/CD19-depleted stem cell transplant. The receptors were gathered from a male patient between 5 and 17 years old who had a stem cell transplant for acute lymphoblastic leukemia, so the T cells may come from the graft donor.

This chain uses TRBV7-9 with TRBJ2-7; D is uncertain. The CDR3 spans 12 residues. CDR1 and CDR2 from the germline V gene are SEHNR and FQNEAQ (reference sequence). V was pared by 2 bases and J by 6 bases, with 8 bases between. In DNA form, the CDR3 reads TGTGCCAGCAGCTTATTGTTTGGCGAGCAGTACTTC. Translated: CASSLLFGEQYF.

This clonotype has a count of ten or more. V is TRBV6-2 or TRBV6-3 and J is TRBJ2-7; D may be TRBD1 or TRBD2 (5 bases each). Germline values: CDR1 MNHEY, CDR2 SVGEGT. The CDR3 sequence is 14 residues long. Trimming took 7 bases from V and 0 from J, leaving 13 bases between them. DNA for the CDR3: TGTGCCAGCAACGGAGGCGACAGCTCCTACGAGCAGTACTTC. Protein: CASNGGDSSYEQYF.

The chain joins TRBV29-1 to TRBJ2-2; TRBD2 matches at 14 bases. CDR3 length: 14 residues. With V trimmed by 6 bases and J by 8 bases, 5 bases remained unmatched. The germline gives CDR1 SQVTM, CDR2 ANQGSEA. The CDR3 here is CSVQGLAGAGELFF. CDR3 coding DNA: TGCAGCGTCCAGGGACTAGCGGGAGCGGGGGAGCTGTTTTTT.

The V call is TRBV3-1, the J call TRBJ1-6, with D tentatively TRBD1 (5 bases). This CDR3 spans 15 amino acids. Trimming left V 4 bases short and J 2 bases short, with 9 bases between. The V gene's germline CDR1 is LGHDT and CDR2 YNNKEL (reference sequence). In nucleotides, the CDR3 is TGTGCCAGCAGCCCCGGGGGGACCTATAATTCACCCCTCCACTTT. It is translated as CASSPGGTYNSPLHF.

The table lists this clonotype with a few counts. V usage is TRBV13 and J usage is TRBJ1-1; 8 nucleotides agree with TRBD1. Per germline, CDR1 PRHDT and CDR2 FYEKMQ (reference sequence). With V trimmed by 5 bases and J by 1 base, 9 bases remained unmatched. This CDR3 is built from 16 residues. The CDR3, as DNA: TGTGCCAGCAGCCTAACAGGAACAGGGGGGAACACTGAAGCTTTCTTT. It yields the protein CASSLTGTGGNTEAFF.

Only a few counts were recorded for this clonotype. This sequence joins TRBV12-3 or TRBV12-4 and TRBJ1-2; the D is unclear. Deletions cut 6 bases from V and 5 bases from J, with 19 bases between. This CDR3 has 15 amino acids. The CDR3 DNA reads as TGTGCCAGCAGCCTCCGGGATCCCAACCCATATGGCTACACCTTC. Protein: CASSLRDPNPYGYTF.